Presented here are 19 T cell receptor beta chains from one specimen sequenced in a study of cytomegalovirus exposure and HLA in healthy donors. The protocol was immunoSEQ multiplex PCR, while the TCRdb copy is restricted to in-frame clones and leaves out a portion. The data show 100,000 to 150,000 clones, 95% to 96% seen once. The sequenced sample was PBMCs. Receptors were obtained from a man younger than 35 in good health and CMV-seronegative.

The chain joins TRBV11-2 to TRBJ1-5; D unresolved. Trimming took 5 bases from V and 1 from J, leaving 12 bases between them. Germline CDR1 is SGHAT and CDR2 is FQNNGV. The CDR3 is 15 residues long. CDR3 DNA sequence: TGTGCCAGCAGCCCTTCCGGAGAGAGCAATCAGCCCCAGCATTTT. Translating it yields CASSPSGESNQPQHF.

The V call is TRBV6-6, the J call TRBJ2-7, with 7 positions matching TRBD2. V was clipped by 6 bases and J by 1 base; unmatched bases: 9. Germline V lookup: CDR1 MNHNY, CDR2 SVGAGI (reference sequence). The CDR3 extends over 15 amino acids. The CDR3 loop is CASSPTSEPSYEQYF. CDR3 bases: TGTGCCAGCAGCCCCACTAGCGAGCCATCCTACGAGCAGTACTTC.

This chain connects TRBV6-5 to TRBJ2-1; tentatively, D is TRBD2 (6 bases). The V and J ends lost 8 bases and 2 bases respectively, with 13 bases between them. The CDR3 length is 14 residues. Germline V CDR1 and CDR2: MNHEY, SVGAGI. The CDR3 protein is CASAGTSAYNEQFF. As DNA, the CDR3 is TGTGCCAGCGCGGGGACCTCCGCCTACAATGAGCAGTTCTTC.

CDR3 in amino acids: CASWGRYTEAFF. In DNA, the CDR3 is TGTGCCAGCTGGGGCAGATACACTGAAGCTTTCTTT. The V call is TRBV28, the J call TRBJ1-1, with a possible D match to TRBD1 (5 bases). V lost 8 bases and J lost 3, with 10 bases in between. Germline V gene lookup returns CDR1 MDHEN and CDR2 SYDVKM. CDR3 length: 12 residues.

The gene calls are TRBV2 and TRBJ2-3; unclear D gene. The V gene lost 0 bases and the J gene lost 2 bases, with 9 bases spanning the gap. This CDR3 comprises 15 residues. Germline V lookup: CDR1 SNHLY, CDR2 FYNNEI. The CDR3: CASSEARPSTDTQYF. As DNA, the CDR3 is TGTGCCAGCAGTGAAGCGCGGCCATCCACAGATACGCAGTATTTT.

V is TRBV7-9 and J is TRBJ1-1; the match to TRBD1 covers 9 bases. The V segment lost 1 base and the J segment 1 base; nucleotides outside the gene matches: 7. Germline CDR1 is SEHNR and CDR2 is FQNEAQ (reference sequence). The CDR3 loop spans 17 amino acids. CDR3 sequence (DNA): TGTGCCAGCAGCTTAGGACGGGGGACAGGGAAGAACACTGAAGCTTTCTTT. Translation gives CASSLGRGTGKNTEAFF.

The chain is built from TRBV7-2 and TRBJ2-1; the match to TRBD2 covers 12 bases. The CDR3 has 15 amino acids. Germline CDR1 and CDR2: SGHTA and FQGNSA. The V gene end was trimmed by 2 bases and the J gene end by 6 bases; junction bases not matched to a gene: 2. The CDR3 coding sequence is TGTGCCAGCAGCTTACTAGCGGGAGGGCCCAATGAGCAGTTCTTC. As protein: CASSLLAGGPNEQFF.

CDR3: CASSLKLAGQKEQFF. CDR3 coding DNA: TGTGCCAGCAGCTTAAAGCTAGCGGGTCAGAAGGAGCAGTTCTTC. J is TRBJ2-1 and V is TRBV7-8; 8 bases align to TRBD2. Germline CDR1 SGHVS, CDR2 FQNEAQ. There are 15 residues in the CDR3. V dropped 2 bases and J dropped 10; count of bases not matched to a gene: 10.

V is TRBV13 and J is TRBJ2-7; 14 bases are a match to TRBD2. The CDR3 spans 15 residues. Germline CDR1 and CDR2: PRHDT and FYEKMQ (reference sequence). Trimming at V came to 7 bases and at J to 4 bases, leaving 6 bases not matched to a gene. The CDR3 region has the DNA TGTGCCAGCACCCAAGGGACTAGCGGGAGTTACGAGCAGTACTTC. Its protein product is CASTQGTSGSYEQYF.

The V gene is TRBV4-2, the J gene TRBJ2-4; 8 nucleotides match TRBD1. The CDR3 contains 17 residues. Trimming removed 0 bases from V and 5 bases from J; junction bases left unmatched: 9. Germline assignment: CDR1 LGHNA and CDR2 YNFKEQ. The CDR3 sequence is CASSQDLLGQGENIQYF. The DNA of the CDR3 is TGTGCCAGCAGCCAAGATCTATTAGGACAGGGTGAAAACATTCAGTACTTC.

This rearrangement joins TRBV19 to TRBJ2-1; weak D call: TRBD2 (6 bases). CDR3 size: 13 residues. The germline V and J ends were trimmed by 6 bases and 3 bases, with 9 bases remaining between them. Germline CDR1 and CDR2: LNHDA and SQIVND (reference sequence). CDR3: CASSGSFYNEQFF. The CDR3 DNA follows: TGTGCCAGTAGCGGGAGCTTCTACAATGAGCAGTTCTTC.

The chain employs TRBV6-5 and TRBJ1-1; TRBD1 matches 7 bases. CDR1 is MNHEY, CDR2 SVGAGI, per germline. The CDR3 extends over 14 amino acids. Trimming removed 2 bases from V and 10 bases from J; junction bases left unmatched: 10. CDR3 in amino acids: CASSYNRGAWVAFF. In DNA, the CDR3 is TGTGCCAGCAGTTACAACAGGGGCGCGTGGGTAGCTTTCTTT.

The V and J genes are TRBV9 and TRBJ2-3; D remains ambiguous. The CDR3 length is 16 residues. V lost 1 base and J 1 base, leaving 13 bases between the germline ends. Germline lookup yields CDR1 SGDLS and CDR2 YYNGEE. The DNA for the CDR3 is TGTGCCAGCAGCGTAAATCCGCTAGGCCGCACAGATACGCAGTATTTT. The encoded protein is CASSVNPLGRTDTQYF.

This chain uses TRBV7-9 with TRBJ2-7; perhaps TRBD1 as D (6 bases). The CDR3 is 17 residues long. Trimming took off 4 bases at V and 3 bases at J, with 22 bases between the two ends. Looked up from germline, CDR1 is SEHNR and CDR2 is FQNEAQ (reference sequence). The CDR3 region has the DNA TGTGCCAGCAGCTCCGATCTGGCAGGGGCCGCCCTCTACGAGCAGTACTTC. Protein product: CASSSDLAGAALYEQYF.

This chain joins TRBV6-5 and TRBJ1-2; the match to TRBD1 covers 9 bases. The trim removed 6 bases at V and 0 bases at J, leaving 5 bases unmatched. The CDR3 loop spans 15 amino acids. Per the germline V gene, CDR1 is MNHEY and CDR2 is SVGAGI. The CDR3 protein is CASRGDRAPNYGYTF. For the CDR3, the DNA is TGTGCCAGCAGGGGGGACAGGGCCCCTAACTATGGCTACACCTTC.

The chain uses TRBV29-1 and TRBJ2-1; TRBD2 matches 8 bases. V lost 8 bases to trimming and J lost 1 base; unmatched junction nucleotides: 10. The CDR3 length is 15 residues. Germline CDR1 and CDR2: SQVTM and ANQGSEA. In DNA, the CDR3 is TGCAGCCCTAAACATGGGACTAGATCCTACAATGAGCAGTTCTTC. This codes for CSPKHGTRSYNEQFF.

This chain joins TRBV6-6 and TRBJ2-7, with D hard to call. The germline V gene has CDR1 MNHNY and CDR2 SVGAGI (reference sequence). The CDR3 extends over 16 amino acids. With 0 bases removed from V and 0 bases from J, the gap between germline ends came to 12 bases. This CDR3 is CASSYSLSSSSYEQYF. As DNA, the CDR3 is TGTGCCAGCAGTTACTCGCTCAGTTCCAGCTCCTACGAGCAGTACTTC.

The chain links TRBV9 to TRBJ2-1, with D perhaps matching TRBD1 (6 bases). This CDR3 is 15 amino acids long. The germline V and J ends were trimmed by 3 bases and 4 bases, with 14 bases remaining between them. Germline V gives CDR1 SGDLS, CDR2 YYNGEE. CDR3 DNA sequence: TGTGCCAGCAGCGAACAGGGTTACCCTTACAATGAGCAGTTCTTC. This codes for CASSEQGYPYNEQFF.

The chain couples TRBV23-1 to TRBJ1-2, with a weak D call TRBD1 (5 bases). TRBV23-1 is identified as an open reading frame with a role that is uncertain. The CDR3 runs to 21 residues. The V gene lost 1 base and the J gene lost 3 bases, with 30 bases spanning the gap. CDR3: CASSQCGLWSWGRPSDYGYTF. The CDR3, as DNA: TGCGCCAGCAGTCAATGCGGTTTATGGAGTTGGGGCCGACCGTCTGACTATGGCTACACCTTC.